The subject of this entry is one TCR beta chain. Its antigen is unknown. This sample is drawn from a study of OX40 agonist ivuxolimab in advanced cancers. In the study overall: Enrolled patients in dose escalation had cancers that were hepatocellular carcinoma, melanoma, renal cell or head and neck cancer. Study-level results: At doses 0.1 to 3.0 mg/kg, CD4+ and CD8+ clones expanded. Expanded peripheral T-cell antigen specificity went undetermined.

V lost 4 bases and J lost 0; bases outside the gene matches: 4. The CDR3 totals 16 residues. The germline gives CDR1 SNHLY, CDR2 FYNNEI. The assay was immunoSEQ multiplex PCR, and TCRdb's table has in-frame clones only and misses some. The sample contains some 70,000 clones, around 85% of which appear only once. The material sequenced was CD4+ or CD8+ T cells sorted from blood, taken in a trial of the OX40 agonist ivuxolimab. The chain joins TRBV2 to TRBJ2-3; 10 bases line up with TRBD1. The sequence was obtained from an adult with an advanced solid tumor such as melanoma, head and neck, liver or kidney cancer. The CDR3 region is CASSAGQGFSTDTQYF. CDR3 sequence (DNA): TGTGCCAGCAGTGCGGGACAGGGGTTTAGCACAGATACGCAGTATTTT.